Presented here are 27 T cell receptor beta chains from one specimen sequenced in a study of blood T cell repertoires in COVID-19. Sequenced by immunoSEQ multiplex PCR; TCRdb stores in-frame clones only, minus some. The data show more than 250,000 clones, with nearly 90% seen just once and less than 6% held by the top ten. The specimen sequenced was PBMCs or T cells enriched from blood (not recorded which). These receptors were obtained from a woman in her twenties or thirties who had recovered from COVID-19.

The CDR3 protein is CASSIVLADTDTQYF. CDR3 bases: TGTGCCAGTAGTATAGTGCTAGCGGACACAGATACGCAGTATTTT. The chain couples TRBV19 to TRBJ2-3; 7 bases line up with TRBD2. V trimming: 1 base; J trimming: 2 bases; junction bases outside the gene matches: 3. Germline V gene sequence: CDR1 LNHDA, CDR2 SQIVND (reference sequence). The CDR3 consists of 15 residues.

The rearrangement uses TRBV19 and TRBJ2-7; possibly TRBD1 for D (6 bases). From germline, CDR1 is LNHDA and CDR2 SQIVND (reference sequence). The CDR3 is 15 residues long. The V and J ends lost 3 bases and 2 bases respectively, with 14 bases between them. CDR3 amino acids: CASSIILDRAYEQYF. The CDR3 nucleotides are TGTGCCAGTAGTATTATTTTGGACAGAGCCTACGAGCAGTACTTC.

This chain connects TRBV6-1 to TRBJ1-3; 8 nucleotides agree with TRBD1. This CDR3 is built from 16 residues. Germline lookup yields CDR1 MNHNS and CDR2 SASEGT. J was trimmed by 4 bases and V by 2 bases; bases with no gene match: 7. CDR3 sequence (DNA): TGTGCCAGCAGTGAACCCCGCAGGGGGCTCGGAAACACCATATATTTT. It is translated as CASSEPRRGLGNTIYF.

This chain connects TRBV20-1 to TRBJ2-2; TRBD2 matches 8 bases. Per the germline V gene, CDR1 is DFQATT and CDR2 is SNEGSKA (reference sequence). Trimming at V came to 3 bases and at J to 1 base, leaving 4 bases not matched to a gene. This CDR3 has 15 amino acids. CDR3 nucleotides: TGCAGTGCTAGTTTTGCGGGGGGGAACACCGGGGAGCTGTTTTTT. It translates to CSASFAGGNTGELFF.

The chain has TRBV2 and TRBJ1-6; tentatively, D is TRBD1 (5 bases). Trimming left V 3 bases short and J 10 bases short, with 13 bases between. The length of the CDR3 is 14 residues. The V gene's germline CDR1 is SNHLY and CDR2 FYNNEI. Here the CDR3 reads CASSDAWRDSPLHF. CDR3 nucleotides: TGTGCCAGCAGTGATGCCTGGAGGGACTCACCCCTCCACTTT.

The chain links TRBV6-5 to TRBJ1-2; no definite D call. With 6 bases removed from V and 8 bases from J, the gap between germline ends came to 10 bases. Per germline, CDR1 MNHEY and CDR2 SVGAGI. CDR3 length: 11 amino acids. This CDR3 reads CASRGGMGYTF. In nucleotides, the CDR3 is TGTGCCAGCAGAGGAGGGATGGGCTACACCTTC.

The chain has TRBV15 and TRBJ1-1; D remains unclear. Between the trimmed V and J ends, which lost 1 base and 2 bases, there was a span of 8 bases. Germline lookup yields CDR1 LNHNV and CDR2 YYDKDF (reference sequence). The CDR3 spans 14 residues. CDR3 DNA: TGTGCCACCAGCAGAGTCCGGGTCAACACTGAAGCTTTCTTT. Protein: CATSRVRVNTEAFF. Full variable domain (outside the CDR3, taken from reference TRBV15 and TRBJ1-1): DAMVIQNPRYQVTQFGKPVTLSCSQTLNHNVMYWYQQKSSQAPKLLFHYYDKDFNNEADTPDNFQSRRPNTSFCFLDIRSPGLGDTAMYLCATSRVRVNTEAFFGQGTRLTVV.

This clone came up a few times. The chain combines TRBV15 with TRBJ1-1; TRBD1 matches 7 bases. The CDR3 contains 19 residues. The V segment lost 0 bases and the J segment 0 bases; nucleotides outside the gene matches: 13. The germline CDR1 and CDR2 sequences are LNHNV and YYDKDF (reference sequence). The CDR3 DNA sequence: TGTGCCACCAGCAGAGAAGGGGGCAGATCCATGGGGGTGAACACTGAAGCTTTCTTT. Translation: CATSREGGRSMGVNTEAFF.

This clone was picked up many times. The gene calls are TRBV10-3 and TRBJ2-7, with 9 bases matching TRBD1. J was trimmed by 7 bases and V by 3 bases; bases with no gene match: 4. Per germline, CDR1 ENHRY and CDR2 SYGVKD. The CDR3 is made up of 13 amino acids. As DNA, the CDR3 is TGTGCCATCAGTGAACAGGGGGCGGGGGAGCAGTACTTC. Its protein product is CAISEQGAGEQYF.

This clone has more than one count but fewer than ten. The rearrangement uses TRBV30 and TRBJ2-7, with D possibly matching TRBD1 (5 bases). The germline gives CDR1 GTSNPN, CDR2 SVGIG (reference sequence). The V gene lost 0 bases and the J gene lost 4 bases, with 25 bases spanning the gap. The CDR3 contains 18 residues. The CDR3 DNA sequence: TGTGCCTGGAGTGTACAGTTTAAGCGCCCCAGGGCCAGTTACGAGCAGTACTTC. This codes for CAWSVQFKRPRASYEQYF.

The chain links TRBV5-8 to TRBJ1-1, with 8 bases lining up with TRBD1. The CDR3 sequence is 14 residues long. V was pared by 2 bases and J by 7 bases, with 7 bases of the junction left unmatched. Germline V gene sequence: CDR1 SGHTS, CDR2 YDEGEE. CDR3: CASSFFRGQLEAFF. The CDR3 DNA reads as TGTGCCAGCAGCTTCTTCAGGGGGCAGCTTGAAGCTTTCTTT.

The rearrangement uses TRBV4-2 and TRBJ2-7; tentatively, D is TRBD2 (6 bases). The CDR3 has 12 residues. V was shortened by 4 bases and J by 6 bases, with 10 bases between the two germline ends. Germline V gene sequence: CDR1 LGHNA, CDR2 YNFKEQ. CDR3 sequence (DNA): TGTGCCAGCAGCCCCGGAGGGCTCGAGCAGTACTTC. Its translation: CASSPGGLEQYF.

This clone came up a few times. The chain combines TRBV7-2 with TRBJ1-4; 10 positions agree with TRBD1. V gave up 1 base and J gave up 10 bases; unmatched junction bases: 12. The CDR3 runs to 17 residues. The germline CDR1 and CDR2 sequences are SGHTA and FQGNSA. For the CDR3, the DNA is TGTGCCAGCAGCTTAGAAGCGGCGGGGACAGGGGTAGGAAAACTGTTTTTT. Translating gives CASSLEAAGTGVGKLFF.

The J gene is TRBJ2-1, the V gene TRBV3-1 (or the pseudogene TRBV3-2), with 9 bases fitting TRBD1. Per germline, CDR1 LGHDT and CDR2 YNNKEL (reference sequence). The CDR3 runs to 15 residues. J lost 5 bases, V lost 4 bases, and 6 bases had no gene match. Written as DNA, the CDR3 is TGTGCCAGCAGCCCTGGGGACAGGGTGGACAATGAGCAGTTCTTC. It yields the protein CASSPGDRVDNEQFF.

This chain links TRBV6-2 or TRBV6-3 with TRBJ2-7, with TRBD2 matching over 7 bases. CDR1 is MNHEY and CDR2 is SVGEGT in the germline V gene. CDR3 length: 16 residues. With 5 bases clipped from V and 2 bases from J, the junction kept 12 bases outside the gene matches. CDR3 amino acids: CASSGGTTQAAYEQYF. CDR3 DNA: TGTGCCAGCAGTGGGGGGACTACCCAGGCCGCCTACGAGCAGTACTTC.

This chain links TRBV5-1 with TRBJ2-1, with unresolved D. The CDR3 is 13 amino acids. Germline CDR1 reads SGHRS; CDR2 reads YFSETQ. Trimming removed 0 bases at V and 6 bases at J, with 7 bases between. The CDR3 coding sequence is TGCGCCAGCAGCTTGGGGTGGCTCAATGAGCAGTTCTTC. It yields the protein CASSLGWLNEQFF.

The V call is TRBV7-9, the J call TRBJ2-3; 9 nucleotides match TRBD1. The V gene's germline CDR1 is SEHNR and CDR2 FQNEAQ (reference sequence). V gave up 5 bases and J gave up 4 bases; unmatched junction bases: 19. The CDR3 contains 19 residues. The chain's CDR3 is CASSASGQGLQARADTQYF. The CDR3 bases are TGTGCCAGCAGCGCGAGCGGACAGGGGCTCCAGGCGCGGGCAGATACGCAGTATTTT. Based on the CDR3 plus reference TRBV7-9 and TRBJ2-3, the full variable domain is DTGVSQNPRHKITKRGQNVTFRCDPISEHNRLYWYRQTLGQGPEFLTYFQNEAQLEKSRLLSDRFSAERPKGSFSTLEIQRTEQGDSAMYLCASSASGQGLQARADTQYFGPGTRLTVL.

This clone was picked up one time. This sequence joins TRBV9 and TRBJ2-7; the D gene is possibly TRBD1 (6 bases). Between the trimmed V and J ends, which lost 0 bases and 1 base, there was a span of 14 bases. The CDR3 is made up of 16 amino acids. Germline assignment: CDR1 SGDLS and CDR2 YYNGEE. CDR3 amino acids: CASSVGSGVPSYEQYF. CDR3 bases: TGTGCCAGCAGCGTAGGATCAGGGGTCCCATCCTACGAGCAGTACTTC. The variable domain in full, with the rest retrieved from reference TRBV9 and TRBJ2-7, is DSGVTQTPKHLITATGQRVTLRCSPRSGDLSVYWYQQSLDQGLQFLIQYYNGEERAKGNILERFSAQQFPDLHSELNLSSLELGDSALYFCASSVGSGVPSYEQYFGPGTRLTVT.

The chain joins TRBV9 to TRBJ2-2; 9 bases align to TRBD2. The CDR3 is made up of 15 amino acids. V was clipped by 0 bases and J by 7 bases; unmatched bases: 4. Per the germline V gene, CDR1 is SGDLS and CDR2 is YYNGEE. The CDR3 region is CASSVERGDVGELFF. In DNA form, the CDR3 reads TGTGCCAGCAGCGTAGAGCGGGGGGACGTCGGGGAGCTGTTTTTT.

CDR3 sequence (DNA): TGTGCCATCAGTCGGGACAGTAGTTCACCCCTCCACTTT. This translates into CAISRDSSSPLHF. V usage is TRBV10-3 and J usage is TRBJ1-6; 7 nucleotides match TRBD1. Germline lookup yields CDR1 ENHRY and CDR2 SYGVKD. V was pared by 5 bases and J by 9 bases, with 4 bases of the junction left unmatched. The CDR3 length is 13 residues.

The chain combines TRBV18 with TRBJ1-5; 11 bases are shared with TRBD1. Germline V gene data show CDR1 as KGHSH and CDR2 as LQKENI. V dropped 5 bases and J dropped 5; count of bases not matched to a gene: 5. This CDR3 contains 15 residues. This CDR3 reads CASSRTGGADQPQHF. The DNA for the CDR3 is TGTGCCAGCTCAAGGACAGGGGGCGCCGATCAGCCCCAGCATTTT.

The chain links TRBV19 to TRBJ1-2; 8 positions match TRBD1. Germline V CDR1 and CDR2: LNHDA, SQIVND (reference sequence). V trimming: 3 bases; J trimming: 3 bases; junction bases outside the gene matches: 6. The CDR3 runs 15 residues. CDR3 coding DNA: TGTGCCAGTAGTATGGGGCAGGGGGCTGACTATGGCTACACCTTC. Its translation: CASSMGQGADYGYTF.

The rearrangement uses TRBV7-2 and TRBJ1-2; 7 bases agree with TRBD1. The CDR3 consists of 14 residues. Germline V gene data show CDR1 as SGHTA and CDR2 as FQGNSA. J lost 4 bases, V lost 5 bases, and 7 bases had no gene match. In DNA, the CDR3 is TGTGCCAGCAGCGACCGGGACAGCCGCTATGGCTACACCTTC. Protein product: CASSDRDSRYGYTF.

The chain links TRBV5-4 to TRBJ1-2; D is perhaps TRBD1 (5 bases). This CDR3 spans 13 amino acids. The V and J ends lost 4 bases and 8 bases respectively, with 15 bases between them. Germline CDR1 is SGHNT and CDR2 is YYREEE (reference sequence). The CDR3 loop is CASSPGGEEGYTF. CDR3 in DNA: TGTGCCAGCAGCCCAGGAGGGGAAGAGGGCTACACCTTC.

This clone showed up just once. The rearrangement uses TRBV4-3 and TRBJ1-1, with 7 bases matching TRBD1. The germline gives CDR1 LGHNA, CDR2 YSLEER. V shed 0 bases, J shed 2 bases, and the junction held 9 bases outside the gene matches. This CDR3 contains 17 residues. The CDR3 region has the DNA TGCGCCAGCAGCCAAGATCAGGCCAGGGGGGATAACACTGAAGCTTTCTTT. It specifies CASSQDQARGDNTEAFF.

The sample holds many counts of this clone. The chain joins TRBV11-2 to TRBJ2-2, with D perhaps matching TRBD2 (7 bases). The V end was cut by 1 base, the J end by 6 bases, with 18 bases between. The CDR3 contains 17 residues. Germline CDR1 reads SGHAT; CDR2 reads FQNNGV. CDR3 sequence: CASSLVLAGALAGELFF. DNA of the CDR3: TGTGCCAGCAGCTTAGTTTTGGCGGGGGCGTTAGCCGGGGAGCTGTTTTTT.

This CDR3 reads CASSIQGSGYTF. For the CDR3, the DNA is TGCGCCAGCAGCATCCAGGGTTCTGGCTACACCTTC. J is TRBJ1-2 and V is TRBV5-1, with D tentatively TRBD1 (5 bases). There are 12 residues in the CDR3. Germline CDR1 SGHRS, CDR2 YFSETQ. With 4 bases removed from V and 7 bases from J, the gap between germline ends came to 11 bases.